Shown below are 30 T cell receptor beta chains from a single sample sequenced in a study of blood T cell repertoires in COVID-19. TCRdb's copy holds only in-frame clones and misses some; the assay was immunoSEQ multiplex PCR. The table lists 110,000 or so clones, roughly 80% of them singletons. Material for sequencing was peripheral blood. The receptor source for this set is a woman older than 75 with acute or convalescent COVID-19.

In its sample, this clone was seen a few times. The V and J genes are TRBV5-1 and TRBJ2-1; D gene uncertain. Trimming took 3 bases from V and 6 from J, leaving 10 bases between them. The CDR3 contains 13 residues. Germline-derived CDR1 and CDR2 are SGHRS and YFSETQ. The CDR3: CASSYRVSNEQFF. CDR3 in DNA: TGCGCCAGCAGCTACCGGGTTAGCAATGAGCAGTTCTTC.

This clone has a single count. This chain connects TRBV3-1 (or the pseudogene TRBV3-2) to TRBJ2-2; 11 nucleotides line up with TRBD1. The J segment lost 4 bases and the V segment lost 4 bases, leaving 8 bases of the junction unmatched. The germline CDR1 and CDR2 sequences are LGHDT and YNNKEL (reference sequence). This CDR3 spans 17 amino acids. This chain's CDR3 is CASSPKTGTGGTGELFF. CDR3 nucleotide sequence: TGTGCCAGCAGCCCTAAGACCGGGACAGGGGGCACCGGGGAGCTGTTTTTT.

The rearrangement joins TRBV18 to TRBJ1-2; TRBD1 is a possible D gene (6 bases). V was trimmed by 3 bases and J by 3 bases, leaving 8 bases between them. There are 13 residues in the CDR3. Per germline, CDR1 KGHSH and CDR2 LQKENI. CDR3 protein: CASSPGGDYGYTF. CDR3 DNA: TGTGCCAGCTCACCTGGGGGCGACTATGGCTACACCTTC. Full variable domain (rest looked up from reference TRBV18 and TRBJ1-2): NAGVMQNPRHLVRRRGQEARLRCSPMKGHSHVYWYRQLPEEGLKFMVYLQKENIIDESGMPKERFSAEFPKEGPSILRIQQVVRGDSAAYFCASSPGGDYGYTFGSGTRLTVV.

The rearrangement uses TRBV29-1 and TRBJ2-2; TRBD2 matches 14 bases. This CDR3 has 17 amino acids. CDR1 SQVTM and CDR2 ANQGSEA come from the germline V gene. V shed 7 bases, J shed 0 bases, and the junction held 7 bases outside the gene matches. CDR3 protein: CSAGGTSGSSNTGELFF. CDR3 in DNA: TGCAGCGCAGGAGGGACTAGCGGGAGCTCGAACACCGGGGAGCTGTTTTTT.

This clone was counted between two and nine times. This chain links TRBV2 with TRBJ2-2; D is ambiguous. This CDR3 has 15 residues. The V and J ends lost 6 bases and 0 bases respectively, with 11 bases between them. The V gene's germline CDR1 is SNHLY and CDR2 FYNNEI. CDR3 in DNA: TGTGCCAGCAGGCGGAACGACGCGAACACCGGGGAGCTGTTTTTT. Its translation: CASRRNDANTGELFF.

The gene calls are TRBV2 and TRBJ2-1; D perhaps matches TRBD1 (6 bases). CDR3 length: 15 amino acids. The germline CDR1 and CDR2 sequences are SNHLY and FYNNEI. V gave up 8 bases and J gave up 2 bases, with 16 bases separating them. The CDR3 sequence is CASASQQGTYNEQFF. The CDR3 DNA sequence: TGTGCCAGCGCCTCCCAGCAGGGGACCTACAATGAGCAGTTCTTC.

The rearrangement uses TRBV5-4 and TRBJ2-1; D call uncertain. V lost 0 bases and J 6 bases, leaving 13 bases between the germline ends. The CDR3 is 15 amino acids. CDR1 and CDR2 (germline): SGHNT, YYREEE (reference sequence). CDR3 coding DNA: TGTGCCAGCAGCTTGGCCGTTCTAGTGGGCAATGAGCAGTTCTTC. Translation gives CASSLAVLVGNEQFF.

V is TRBV10-1 and J is TRBJ2-5, with D unclear. The germline V gene has CDR1 WNHNN and CDR2 SYGVQD (reference sequence). The CDR3 length is 14 residues. The V end was cut by 2 bases, the J end by 1 base, with 8 bases between. The CDR3 nucleotides read TGCGCCAGCAGTGAGACGAGCGCCCAAGAGACCCAGTACTTC. Translated, it gives CASSETSAQETQYF.

The chain recombines TRBV7-8 with TRBJ2-2; 8 bases agree with TRBD1. The CDR3 covers 14 residues. Germline V CDR1 and CDR2: SGHVS, FQNEAQ. Unmatched junction bases numbered 2, after V lost 3 bases and J lost 5 bases. CDR3 in DNA: TGTGCCAGCAGCTTGGACAGGGCTACCGGGGAGCTGTTTTTT. Its protein is CASSLDRATGELFF.

This chain uses TRBV14 with TRBJ1-6; the D gene is possibly TRBD1 (6 bases). CDR3 length equals 14 residues. The V gene lost 6 bases and the J gene lost 8 bases, with 14 bases spanning the gap. CDR1 SGHDN and CDR2 FVKESK come from the germline V gene. The CDR3 DNA reads as TGTGCCAGCAGTCCTTCCTCAGGGGATTCACCCCTCCACTTT. It encodes CASSPSSGDSPLHF.

The J gene is TRBJ1-3, the V gene TRBV6-1; D unclear. The V and J ends lost 3 bases and 2 bases respectively, with 5 bases between them. This CDR3 comprises 13 residues. Germline-derived CDR1 and CDR2 are MNHNS and SASEGT. The CDR3 reads CASSDRPGNTIYF. For the CDR3, the DNA is TGTGCCAGCAGTGACAGGCCTGGAAACACCATATATTTT.

The V and J genes are TRBV7-8 and TRBJ2-6, with 8 bases fitting TRBD1. V lost 4 bases to trimming and J lost 4 bases; unmatched junction nucleotides: 6. The CDR3 runs to 16 residues. Germline CDR1 SGHVS, CDR2 FQNEAQ. The DNA for the CDR3 is TGTGCCAGCAGCTCCGGGACAGGTGCCGGGGCCAACGTCCTGACTTTC. Translation: CASSSGTGAGANVLTF.

The rearrangement joins TRBV5-6 to TRBJ2-1, with TRBD2 identical over 12 bases. The V gene's germline CDR1 is SGHDT and CDR2 YYEEEE. The CDR3 sequence is 18 residues long. V lost 4 bases, J lost 7 bases, and 15 bases stayed unmatched. The CDR3 nucleotides are TGTGCCAGCAGCGTGCGGACTAGCGGGATCTCTAGGGCTAATGAGCAGTTCTTC. Its protein is CASSVRTSGISRANEQFF.

V and J are TRBV28 and TRBJ1-2; 12 positions agree with TRBD1. Germline CDR1 reads MDHEN; CDR2 reads SYDVKM. V lost 5 bases, J lost 0 bases, and 10 bases stayed unmatched. The CDR3 totals 18 residues. The chain's CDR3 is CASSLRPGQGATNYGYTF. DNA for the CDR3: TGTGCCAGCAGTCTCCGGCCGGGACAGGGGGCGACTAACTATGGCTACACCTTC.

J is TRBJ2-1 and V is TRBV5-4; 14 nucleotides align to TRBD2. Germline CDR1 SGHNT, CDR2 YYREEE (reference sequence). The CDR3 runs 17 residues. J lost 8 bases, V lost 4 bases, and 11 bases had no gene match. DNA of the CDR3: TGTGCCAGCAGCATCGGACTAGCGGGAGGTTTGAGCGATGAGCAGTTCTTC. As protein: CASSIGLAGGLSDEQFF.

This clone was counted a single time. The V gene is TRBV7-9, the J gene TRBJ2-1; TRBD1 might be the D (5 bases). Trimming stripped 2 bases from V and 3 bases from J, with 8 bases between. CDR1 and CDR2 (germline): SEHNR, FQNEAQ (reference sequence). This CDR3 region has 14 residues. CDR3 sequence (DNA): TGTGCCAGCAGCTTACAAGGGGACTACAATGAGCAGTTCTTC. Protein: CASSLQGDYNEQFF.

The chain carries TRBV6-5 and TRBJ2-3, with 8 bases identical to TRBD2. The CDR3 has 15 residues. With 6 bases clipped from V and 4 bases from J, the junction kept 9 bases outside the gene matches. The germline V gene has CDR1 MNHEY and CDR2 SVGAGI. The CDR3 spells CASRGLAKGADTQYF. CDR3 nucleotide sequence: TGTGCCAGCAGAGGACTAGCCAAAGGGGCAGATACGCAGTATTTT.

This chain uses TRBV29-1 with TRBJ1-4, with TRBD1 matching 7 bases. V lost 6 bases and J lost 2; bases outside the gene matches: 6. The CDR3 is made up of 14 amino acids. Per germline, CDR1 SQVTM and CDR2 ANQGSEA. For the CDR3, the DNA is TGCAGCGTCAGACAGGGTCGGACTAATGAAAAACTGTTTTTT. It translates to CSVRQGRTNEKLFF. The full variable domain, rest sourced from reference TRBV29-1 and TRBJ1-4, is SAVISQKPSRDICQRGTSLTIQCQVDSQVTMMFWYRQQPGQSLTLIATANQGSEATYESGFVIDKFPISRPNLTFSTLTVSNMSPEDSSIYLCSVRQGRTNEKLFFGSGTQLSVL.

The chain carries TRBV10-3 and TRBJ2-1; the match to TRBD1 covers 7 bases. V dropped 8 bases and J dropped 4; count of bases not matched to a gene: 5. There are 13 residues in the CDR3. Germline V gene lookup returns CDR1 ENHRY and CDR2 SYGVKD. The CDR3 reads CAIEGDRYNEQFF. The CDR3 region has the DNA TGTGCCATCGAGGGGGACAGATACAATGAGCAGTTCTTC.

By share, this clone counts as medium-sized. This CDR3 reads CASSSSGRYNEQFF. CDR3 DNA: TGTGCCAGTAGTTCTAGCGGGAGGTACAATGAGCAGTTCTTC. The chain has TRBV19 and TRBJ2-1, with 11 bases identical to TRBD2. V trimming: 5 bases; J trimming: 4 bases; junction bases outside the gene matches: 1. CDR1 and CDR2 (germline): LNHDA, SQIVND (reference sequence). This CDR3 has 14 amino acids.

The rearrangement uses TRBV5-5 and TRBJ2-3; 8 nucleotides agree with TRBD2. Germline V lookup: CDR1 SGHKS, CDR2 YYEKEE (reference sequence). V shed 7 bases, J shed 0 bases, and the junction held 4 bases outside the gene matches. The CDR3 is 14 amino acids. The CDR3 DNA is TGTGCCAGCGGCCGGGAGGGAAGCACAGATACGCAGTATTTT. Translation gives CASGREGSTDTQYF.

V and J are TRBV19 and TRBJ2-5, with D perhaps matching TRBD2 (6 bases). Trimming left V 3 bases short and J 9 bases short, with 14 bases between. Germline values: CDR1 LNHDA, CDR2 SQIVND (reference sequence). This CDR3 has 13 amino acids. CDR3 in amino acids: CASSMEGLGAQYF. In nucleotides, the CDR3 is TGTGCCAGTAGTATGGAGGGGCTGGGGGCCCAGTACTTC. Full variable domain (missing parts from reference TRBV19 and TRBJ2-5): DGGITQSPKYLFRKEGQNVTLSCEQNLNHDAMYWYRQDPGQGLRLIYYSQIVNDFQKGDIAEGYSVSREKKESFPLTVTSAQKNPTAFYLCASSMEGLGAQYFGPGTRLLVL.

This clone was seen once. J is TRBJ1-6 and V is TRBV15; 10 bases are shared with TRBD1. Germline assignment: CDR1 LNHNV and CDR2 YYDKDF (reference sequence). The V segment lost 0 bases and the J segment 8 bases; nucleotides outside the gene matches: 1. This CDR3 contains 15 residues. CDR3 DNA: TGTGCCACCAGCAGAGAAGGGACAGGGGATTCACCCCTCCACTTT. Translation: CATSREGTGDSPLHF.

J is TRBJ2-4 and V is TRBV2; D gene unclear. The CDR3 sequence is 15 residues long. In germline, CDR1 is SNHLY, CDR2 FYNNEI. V lost 5 bases and J 1 base, leaving 12 bases between the germline ends. CDR3 sequence (DNA): TGTGCCAGCAGTTCGAGTGGTTTGGCCAAAAACATTCAGTACTTC. This translates into CASSSSGLAKNIQYF.

The chain recombines TRBV5-1 with TRBJ2-5; TRBD1 aligns across 10 bases. J lost 3 bases, V lost 3 bases, and 5 bases had no gene match. Germline values: CDR1 SGHRS, CDR2 YFSETQ. The CDR3 is made up of 15 amino acids. CDR3 amino acids: CASSSTGTGEETQYF. CDR3 bases: TGCGCCAGCAGCTCGACCGGGACAGGGGAAGAGACCCAGTACTTC.

The chain is built from TRBV24-1 and TRBJ2-1; TRBD1 matches at 7 bases. CDR1 is KGHDR and CDR2 is SFDVKD in the germline V gene. CDR3 length equals 14 residues. After removal of 0 bases from V and 7 bases from J, the junction contained 2 bases not matched to a gene. As DNA, the CDR3 is TGTGCCACCAGTGATTTGCCGACAGGGAATGAGCAGTTCTTC. It translates to CATSDLPTGNEQFF.

V and J are TRBV12-3 or TRBV12-4 and TRBJ1-2, with a tentative D call TRBD1 (5 bases). The ends were cut back, 1 base at V and 4 bases at J, with 7 bases in the middle. The CDR3 runs to 13 residues. The CDR3 coding sequence is TGTGCCAGCAGTTTAGGACAGATCTATGGCTACACCTTC. Translated, it gives CASSLGQIYGYTF.

The gene calls are TRBV5-8 and TRBJ2-3; tentative D call: TRBD1 (6 bases). The CDR3 sequence is 19 residues long. Deletions cut 4 bases from V and 0 bases from J, with 24 bases between. The V gene's germline CDR1 is SGHTS and CDR2 YDEGEE. Written as DNA, the CDR3 is TGTGCCAGCAGCCCTCGGTGGGGTATCCGGGACAAGAGCACAGATACGCAGTATTTT. It is translated as CASSPRWGIRDKSTDTQYF.

The chain couples TRBV5-1 to TRBJ2-2; tentatively, D is TRBD2 (5 bases). V lost 4 bases and J 6 bases, leaving 19 bases between the germline ends. The CDR3 is 16 residues long. CDR1 and CDR2 (germline): SGHRS, YFSETQ. This CDR3 reads CASSAWTGATSGELFF. The CDR3 nucleotides read TGCGCCAGCAGCGCATGGACTGGCGCCACCTCCGGGGAGCTGTTTTTT. Full variable domain (remainder filled in from reference TRBV5-1 and TRBJ2-2): KAGVTQTPRYLIKTRGQQVTLSCSPISGHRSVSWYQQTPGQGLQFLFEYFSETQRNKGNFPGRFSGRQFSNSRSEMNVSTLELGDSALYLCASSAWTGATSGELFFGEGSRLTVL.

J is TRBJ1-4 and V is TRBV5-4; 8 bases align to TRBD1. CDR1 SGHNT and CDR2 YYREEE come from the germline V gene (reference sequence). J was trimmed by 6 bases and V by 4 bases; bases with no gene match: 5. The CDR3 extends over 14 amino acids. For the CDR3, the DNA is TGTGCCAGCAGCGTTGGGACAGGAGATGAAAAACTGTTTTTT. Its protein product is CASSVGTGDEKLFF.